Sequencing of this T cell receptor beta chain was carried out in a study of CD8 T cells in Susac syndrome. The study, taken as a whole, reports: Only a relatively small number of individuals were included in the TCR sequencing and HLA analysis.

Random hexamers primed reverse transcription of about 0.45 to 1 ug RNA. It was immunoSEQ multiplex PCR that amplified TCR beta CDR3 across 54 Vbeta and 13 Jbeta. In TCRdb, the immunoSEQ multiplex PCR reads were re-called with MiXCR into one record per CDR3 protein. This table has some 300,000 distinct CDR3 sequences, approximately 85% appearing once. The CDR3 runs to 13 residues. Trimming cost V 2 bases and J 4 bases, with 9 bases left between them. Germline CDR1 and CDR2: SQVTM and ANQGSEA. Turning to this clonotype: As yet, its antigen is unknown.

The sequence was collected from a human donor with multiple sclerosis. Sequencing used CD8+ T cells from PBMCs. This rearrangement joins TRBV29-1 to TRBJ1-3, with D possibly being TRBD1 (5 bases). CDR3 coding DNA: TGCAGCGTTGAAAGGCGGGGGGGAAACACCATATATTTT. It specifies CSVERRGGNTIYF.